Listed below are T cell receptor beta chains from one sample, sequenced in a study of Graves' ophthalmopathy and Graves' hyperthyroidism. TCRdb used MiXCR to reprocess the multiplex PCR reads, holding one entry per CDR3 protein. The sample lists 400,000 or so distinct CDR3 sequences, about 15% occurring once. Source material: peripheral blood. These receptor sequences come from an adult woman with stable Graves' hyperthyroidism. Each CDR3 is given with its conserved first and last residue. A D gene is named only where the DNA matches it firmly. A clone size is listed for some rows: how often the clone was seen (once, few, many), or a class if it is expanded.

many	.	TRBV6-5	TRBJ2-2	CASSYSAQATGELFF	TGTGCCAGCAGTTACTCGGCTCAGGCCACCGGGGAGCTGTTTTTT
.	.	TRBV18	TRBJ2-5	CASSPPTGETQYF	TGTGCCAGCTCACCACCGACAGGAGAGACCCAGTACTTC
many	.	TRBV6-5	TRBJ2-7	CASSSDSPYEQYF	TGTGCCAGCAGTTCTGACAGCCCCTACGAGCAGTACTTC
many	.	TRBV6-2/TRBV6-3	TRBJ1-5	CASSPSGGNQPQHF	TGTGCCAGCAGTCCCTCGGGTGGCAATCAGCCCCAGCATTTT
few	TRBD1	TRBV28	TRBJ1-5	CASSSTGNSNQPQHF	TGTGCCAGCAGTTCGACAGGGAATAGCAATCAGCCCCAGCATTTT
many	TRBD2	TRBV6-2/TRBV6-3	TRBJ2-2	CASRRLGTRNTGELFF	TGTGCCAGCAGGCGCCTGGGGACTAGGAACACCGGGGAGCTGTTTTTT
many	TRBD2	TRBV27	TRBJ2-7	CASARAGKDSRQYF	TGTGCCAGCGCTCGAGCGGGAAAAGATTCCCGGCAGTACTTC
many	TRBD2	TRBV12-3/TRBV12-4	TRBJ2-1	CASSLAGGAYNEQFF	TGTGCCAGCAGTTTAGCCGGGGGGGCCTACAATGAGCAGTTCTTC
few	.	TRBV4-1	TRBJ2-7	CASSQALGGQLEQYF	TGCGCCAGCAGCCAAGCACTCGGGGGACAGCTCGAGCAGTACTTC
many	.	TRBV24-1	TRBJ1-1	CATSDPGSTEAFF	TGTGCCACCAGTGACCCCGGGAGTACTGAAGCTTTCTTT
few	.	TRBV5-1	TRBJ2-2	CASSFKQGTGELFF	TGCGCCAGCAGCTTTAAGCAGGGAACCGGGGAGCTGTTTTTT
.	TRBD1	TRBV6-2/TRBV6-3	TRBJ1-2	CASSGSGTASYGYTF	TGTGCCAGCAGTGGATCCGGGACAGCGTCCTATGGCTACACCTTC
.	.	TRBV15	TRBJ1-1	CATSGALNTEAFF	TGTGCCACCAGCGGGGCTTTGAACACTGAAGCTTTCTTT
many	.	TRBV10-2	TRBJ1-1	CASKYGLNTEAFF	TGCGCCAGCAAGTACGGCCTGAACACTGAAGCTTTCTTT
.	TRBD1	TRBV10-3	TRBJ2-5	CAISVGTDQETQYF	TGTGCCATCAGTGTCGGGACAGATCAAGAGACCCAGTACTTC
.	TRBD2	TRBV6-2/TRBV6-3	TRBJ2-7	CASSSTRTSGRVYEQYF	TGTGCCAGCAGTTCGACTCGGACTAGCGGGAGAGTCTACGAGCAGTACTTC
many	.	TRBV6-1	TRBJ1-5	CASNGEGQPQHF	TGTGCCAGCAATGGGGAAGGGCAGCCCCAGCATTTT
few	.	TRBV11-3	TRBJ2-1	CASSPSGMDGQFF	TGTGCCAGCAGCCCCTCCGGGATGGATGGGCAGTTCTTC
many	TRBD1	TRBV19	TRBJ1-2	CASSMGTGRIGYGYTF	TGTGCCAGTAGTATGGGGACAGGGCGGATTGGCTATGGCTACACCTTC
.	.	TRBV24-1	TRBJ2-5	CATSDWAQETQYF	TGTGCCACCAGTGATTGGGCCCAAGAGACCCAGTACTTC
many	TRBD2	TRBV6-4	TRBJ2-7	CASRPLSGRTYISSYEQYF	TGTGCCAGTAGACCCTTAAGCGGGAGGACCTACATAAGCTCCTACGAGCAGTACTTC
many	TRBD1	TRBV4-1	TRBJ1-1	CASSRGQENTEAFF	TGCGCCAGCAGCAGGGGACAGGAGAACACTGAAGCTTTCTTT
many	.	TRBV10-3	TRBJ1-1	CAISESGRTLNTEAFF	TGTGCCATCAGTGAGTCGGGGCGGACCTTGAACACTGAAGCTTTCTTT
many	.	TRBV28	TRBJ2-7	CASSLSVSGAPYEQYF	TGTGCCAGCAGTTTATCGGTTTCCGGGGCCCCCTACGAGCAGTACTTC
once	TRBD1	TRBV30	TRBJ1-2	CAWSAGQGDGYTF	TGTGCCTGGAGTGCAGGACAGGGAGATGGCTACACCTTC
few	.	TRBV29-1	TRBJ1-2	CSADRVSRHGYTF	TGCAGCGCCGACCGTGTGTCTCGGCATGGTTACACCTTC
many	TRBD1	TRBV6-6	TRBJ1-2	CASSYGGTGPGYTF	TGTGCCAGCAGTTACGGCGGGACAGGTCCTGGCTACACCTTC
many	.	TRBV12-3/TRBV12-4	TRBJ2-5	CASKTQETQYF	TGTGCCAGCAAAACCCAAGAGACCCAGTACTTC
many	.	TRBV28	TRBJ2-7	CASSARSHEQYF	TGTGCCAGCAGTGCCAGGTCCCACGAGCAGTACTTC
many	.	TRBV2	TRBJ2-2	CASSDLDDGELFF	TGTGCCAGCAGTGATTTGGATGACGGGGAGCTGTTTTTT
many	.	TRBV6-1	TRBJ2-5	CASRKPSGGPWETQYF	TGTGCCAGCAGAAAACCGTCCGGGGGGCCGTGGGAGACCCAGTACTTC
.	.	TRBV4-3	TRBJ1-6	CASSQDLKNSPLHF	TGCGCCAGCAGCCAAGATCTGAAGAATTCACCCCTCCACTTT
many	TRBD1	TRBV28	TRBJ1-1	CASSFRTGTTEAFF	TGTGCCAGCAGTTTCCGGACAGGGACCACTGAAGCTTTCTTT
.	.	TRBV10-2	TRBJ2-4	CASREGASFKNIKYF	TGCGCCAGCAGAGAAGGGGCCTCGTTTAAAAACATTAAGTACTTC